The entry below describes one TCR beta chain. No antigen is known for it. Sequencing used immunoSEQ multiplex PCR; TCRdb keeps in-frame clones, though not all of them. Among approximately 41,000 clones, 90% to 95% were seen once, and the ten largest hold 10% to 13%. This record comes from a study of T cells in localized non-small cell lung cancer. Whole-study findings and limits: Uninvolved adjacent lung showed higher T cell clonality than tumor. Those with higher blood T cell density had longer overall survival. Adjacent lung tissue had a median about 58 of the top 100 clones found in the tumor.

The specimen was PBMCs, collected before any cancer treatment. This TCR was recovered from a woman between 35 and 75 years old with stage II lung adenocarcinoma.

The chain's CDR3 is CASSLLLRGQPQHF. In DNA, the CDR3 is TGCGCCAGCAGCCTCCTTCTCAGGGGTCAGCCCCAGCATTTT. The chain uses TRBV5-1 and TRBJ1-5; a weak D match, TRBD1 (6 bases). The length of the CDR3 is 14 residues. Germline V CDR1 and CDR2: SGHRS, YFSETQ. The V end lost 4 bases, the J end lost 6 bases, and 14 bases lay between the germline ends.